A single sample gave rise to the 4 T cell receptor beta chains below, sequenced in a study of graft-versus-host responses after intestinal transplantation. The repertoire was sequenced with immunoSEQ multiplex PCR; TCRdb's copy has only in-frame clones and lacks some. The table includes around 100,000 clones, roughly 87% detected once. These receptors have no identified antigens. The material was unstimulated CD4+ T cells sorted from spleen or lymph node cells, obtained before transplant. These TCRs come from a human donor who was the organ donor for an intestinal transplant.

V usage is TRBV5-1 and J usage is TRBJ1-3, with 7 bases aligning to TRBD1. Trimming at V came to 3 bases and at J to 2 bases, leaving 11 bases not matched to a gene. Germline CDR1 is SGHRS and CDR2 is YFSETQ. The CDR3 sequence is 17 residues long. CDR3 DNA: TGCGCCAGCAGCTCGGCCGGGAATAGGGGGCCTGGAAACACCATATATTTT. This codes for CASSSAGNRGPGNTIYF.

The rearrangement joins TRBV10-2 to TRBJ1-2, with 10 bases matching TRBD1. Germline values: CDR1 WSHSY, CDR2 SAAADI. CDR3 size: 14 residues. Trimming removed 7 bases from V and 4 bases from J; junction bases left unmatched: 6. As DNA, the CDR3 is TGCGCCAGCATCCCCGGACAGGGGGGCTATGGCTACACCTTC. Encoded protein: CASIPGQGGYGYTF.

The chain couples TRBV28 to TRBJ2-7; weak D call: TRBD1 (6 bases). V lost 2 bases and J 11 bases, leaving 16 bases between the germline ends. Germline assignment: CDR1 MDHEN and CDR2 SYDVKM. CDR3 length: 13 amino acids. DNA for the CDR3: TGTGCCAGCAGTTTAGAAATGGGACAAAAGAAGTACTTC. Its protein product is CASSLEMGQKKYF. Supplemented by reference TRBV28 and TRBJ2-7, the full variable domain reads DVKVTQSSRYLVKRTGEKVFLECVQDMDHENMFWYRQDPGLGLRLIYFSYDVKMKEKGDIPEGYSVSREKKERFSLILESASTNQTSMYLCASSLEMGQKKYFGPGTRLTVT.

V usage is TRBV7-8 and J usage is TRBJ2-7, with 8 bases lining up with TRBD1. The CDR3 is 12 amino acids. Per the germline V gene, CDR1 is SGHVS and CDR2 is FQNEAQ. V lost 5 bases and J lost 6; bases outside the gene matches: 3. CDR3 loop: CASSATGGEQYF. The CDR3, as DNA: TGTGCCAGCAGCGCCACAGGGGGCGAGCAGTACTTC.